This entry features one TCR beta chain sequence. Its antigen has not been determined. No much larger clonotype is one base removed from it; base qualities were not supplied. Other DNA sequences of this sample code for an identical CDR3. The source of the sample is a study of blood T cell repertoires in COVID-19 (dated by TCRdb to between 2020 and 2021). At the level of the whole study: Samples from collaborators originated in the United States, Italy and Spain and spanned both the acute and convalescent phases of COVID-19. The material from the prospective study consisted of cDNA or gDNA derived from T cells, B-cell-depleted T cells, or PBMCs. Subjects who had been exposed to COVID-19, were actively infected with it, or had recovered from it provided the deeply sampled blood TCRbeta repertoires that made up the dataset. The repertoires were released in a freely available public database intended as a resource for research on the immune response to SARS-CoV-2. The samples were drawn from two sources: the first 160 participants of the ongoing ImmuneRACE study, and 1,200 or so subjects contributed by 6 global collaborators. The sample metadata nearly always contained a de-identified subject ID, COVID-19 status, age in years and sex. Where available, HLA class I and class II types were obtained from metadata supplied by the sample provider rather than from assay-based typing.

TCRbeta CDR3 regions were amplified from genomic DNA by means of the immunoSEQ Assay, a bias-controlled multiplex PCR. The authors processed their data as follows. The number of nucleated cells in each sample was estimated from the amplification of reference gene primers within the assay. Sequence reads were collapsed and filtered to measure the absolute abundance of every unique TCRbeta CDR3 rearrangement. For each sample, productive Simpson clonality was calculated as the square root of Simpson's diversity index over productive rearrangements. What TCRdb holds here is the immuneACCESS table cut down to in-frame rearrangements. Part of the clones is not present; checked against another copy, under half of the missing clones reflect an unresolved V gene, and the others are unexplained. D and trimming were read from the DNA, whereas the V and J calls and clone size are those reported in that table. For this sample there are some 140,000 clones; approximately 80% appear just once. The ten largest clones add up to around 9.9% of the sample.

The CDR3 measures 13 amino acids from cysteine to phenylalanine. The retained sequence is limited to the CDR3, 39 bases, with the frame set at the first base. V ends up 0 bases short and J 8 bases short, with an unmatched junction base count of 0. CDR1 and CDR2 are read off the germline V gene as SGHRS and YFSETQ. Another Seattle source contributed samples from volunteer blood donors who had recovered from COVID-19. The collaborating institutions used their own protocols to collect whole blood in K2EDTA tubes. Collaborator samples were shipped for TCRbeta analysis as frozen whole blood, isolated PBMCs, or DNA extracted from either sample type. On the study overall, not on this receptor specifically: How much clinical and demographic metadata was included differed by source and by participant, and the metadata was provided uncurated.

The source of this sequence is a man between 60 and 70 years old who had recovered from COVID-19. Recombination linked TRBV5-1 to TRBJ1-4, and 8 bases in between align with TRBD1. Sequenced: peripheral blood. For the CDR3, the sequence is CASSLGQGEKLFF. The DNA is as follows: TGCGCCAGCAGCTTGGGACAGGGGGAAAAACTGTTTTTT.